In its sample, the clone carrying this T cell receptor (beta chain) was seen many times. 5'RACE template switching produced TCR cDNA carrying a universal primer site and UMIs. TCRdb re-called the 5' RACE reads through MiXCR, storing one row per CDR3 protein. The table lists 40,000 to 50,000 distinct CDR3 sequences, 6.8% of them singletons. The CDR3 loop spans 13 amino acids. Germline V gene data show CDR1 as MRHNA and CDR2 as SNTAGT. Trimming took off 2 bases at V and 9 bases at J, with 11 bases between the two ends. The sample comes from a study of T cells after yellow fever vaccination. The chain has TRBV6-4 and TRBJ2-1; D gene unclear. This receptor was taken from a man younger than 40 who received the YFV17D yellow fever vaccine. Sample: CD8+ T cells not binding an NS4B(214-222) dextramer, sorted from PBMCs, taken 45 days after the yellow fever booster vaccination. The CDR3 here is CASSDHPSAEQFF. In nucleotides, the CDR3 is TGTGCCAGCAGTGACCATCCTAGTGCTGAGCAGTTCTTC.